This note documents a single T cell receptor (beta chain) sequence. The length of the CDR3 is 15 residues. Germline V gives CDR1 MNHEY, CDR2 SMNVEV (reference sequence). V dropped 6 bases and J dropped 4; count of bases not matched to a gene: 9. In the original processing: Nucleated cell counts were estimated from reference gene primer amplification. TCRdb keeps only in-frame clones here, not all; method: immunoSEQ multiplex PCR. V and J calls and clone size are copied from that table; D and trimming were computed from the DNA. Among 150,000 to 200,000 clones listed, less than 85% were seen once. These data belong to a study of blood T cell repertoires in COVID-19. Study-wide background: Donors in the United States, Italy and Spain gave samples during acute or convalescent COVID-19. PBMCs, B-cell-depleted T cells, or T cells were the source of the cDNA or gDNA that made up the material.

The sample comprised peripheral blood. This chain uses TRBV27 with TRBJ2-3, with 8 positions matching TRBD1. The source of this sequence is a woman over 75 with acute or convalescent COVID-19. CDR3 nucleotides: TGTGCCAGCAGCCCTGGACAGGGTCTTTCAGATACGCAGTATTTT. Translated, it gives CASSPGQGLSDTQYF.